These 14 T cell receptor beta chains share one sample of origin, sequenced in a study of CD8 T cells in Susac syndrome. Random hexamers primed reverse transcription of about 0.5 to 1 ug RNA. MiXCR, run by TCRdb on the immunoSEQ multiplex PCR reads, gives a single entry per CDR3 protein. The sample has about 200,000 distinct CDR3 sequences; roughly 90% are singletons. The sequenced sample consisted of CD4+ T cells from PBMCs. These receptors all come from a human donor with Susac syndrome.

This chain connects TRBV10-3 to TRBJ2-1, with a tentative D call TRBD2 (5 bases). This CDR3 has 14 amino acids. CDR1 ENHRY and CDR2 SYGVKD come from the germline V gene. Deletions cut 4 bases from V and 5 bases from J, with 12 bases between. CDR3 nucleotide sequence: TGTGCCATCAGTGGCACCTGGGGAGACAATGAGCAGTTCTTC. As protein: CAISGTWGDNEQFF.

The table lists this clonotype with a count of one. One junction end disagrees with the germline gene, perhaps due to a read error. The rearrangement links TRBV3-1 to TRBJ2-3; 11 positions match TRBD2. CDR1 is LGHDT and CDR2 is YNNKEL in the germline V gene (reference sequence). The CDR3 contains 15 residues. CDR3 protein: CASSQGLAGGDTQYF. The CDR3, as DNA: TGTGCCAGCAGTCAAGGCCTAGCGGGAGGAGATACGCAGTATTTT.

The rearrangement uses TRBV27 and TRBJ2-3; D remains ambiguous. The CDR3 spans 14 residues. The germline gives CDR1 MNHEY, CDR2 SMNVEV (reference sequence). V lost 4 bases and J lost 1, with 9 bases in between. In nucleotides, the CDR3 is TGTGCCAGCAGTTCTCCGGTGGGCACAGATACGCAGTATTTT. The encoded protein is CASSSPVGTDTQYF.

The DNA of the CDR3 is TGTGCCAGCAGTGGAGCAGAGAACACTGAAGCTTTCTTT. Residues: CASSGAENTEAFF. The chain is built from TRBV2 and TRBJ1-1; D unresolved. The length of the CDR3 is 13 residues. V lost 4 bases to trimming and J lost 1 base, with 7 bases between them. The germline V gene has CDR1 SNHLY and CDR2 FYNNEI.

The chain carries TRBV6-5 and TRBJ2-1; no reliable D call. Trimming took 1 base from V and 6 from J, leaving 10 bases between them. This CDR3 contains 14 residues. Per germline, CDR1 MNHEY and CDR2 SVGAGI. The CDR3 DNA is TGTGCCAGCAGTTACTATGCTTTTCCCAATGAGCAGTTCTTC. It specifies CASSYYAFPNEQFF.

The J gene is TRBJ2-6, the V gene TRBV3-1; the D is unclear. Germline V lookup: CDR1 LGHDT, CDR2 YNNKEL (reference sequence). The CDR3 totals 16 residues. Between the trimmed V and J ends, which lost 0 bases and 2 bases, there was a span of 8 bases. The CDR3 loop reads CASSQDLQAGANVLTF. CDR3 nucleotide sequence: TGTGCCAGCAGCCAAGATCTCCAGGCTGGGGCCAACGTCCTGACTTTC.

The chain employs TRBV30 and TRBJ1-6; 10 bases fit TRBD1. CDR1 and CDR2 (germline): GTSNPN, SVGIG (reference sequence). The CDR3 has 14 residues. Trimming removed 4 bases from V and 8 bases from J; junction bases left unmatched: 5. The CDR3 protein is CAWKGQGVHSPLHF. CDR3 DNA: TGTGCCTGGAAAGGACAGGGGGTACATTCACCCCTCCACTTT.

This chain links TRBV5-1 with TRBJ1-1; a possible D gene is TRBD1 (5 bases). Per germline, CDR1 SGHRS and CDR2 YFSETQ. The CDR3 contains 15 residues. Deletions cut 6 bases from V and 4 bases from J, with 19 bases between. CDR3 amino acids: CASTPLEEGPTEAFF. In nucleotides, the CDR3 is TGCGCCAGCACCCCCCTCGAGGAGGGGCCCACTGAAGCTTTCTTT.

The rearrangement joins TRBV3-1 to TRBJ2-7; D unclear. V gave up 3 bases and J gave up 3 bases, with 12 bases separating them. Per the germline V gene, CDR1 is LGHDT and CDR2 is YNNKEL (reference sequence). CDR3 size: 14 residues. The CDR3 DNA follows: TGTGCCAGCAGCCAGGTGCACAGAAACTACGAGCAGTACTTC. Translation gives CASSQVHRNYEQYF.

The V and J genes are TRBV28 and TRBJ2-7; weak D call: TRBD1 (6 bases). The CDR3 loop spans 13 amino acids. The V gene lost 4 bases and the J gene lost 4 bases, with 11 bases spanning the gap. Germline V lookup: CDR1 MDHEN, CDR2 SYDVKM. The DNA for the CDR3 is TGTGCCAGCAGTTCTCCACAGGGTTACGAGCAGTACTTC. Its translation: CASSSPQGYEQYF.

The V call is TRBV3-1, the J call TRBJ2-3; D is possibly TRBD2 (5 bases). The CDR3 is 14 residues long. CDR1 LGHDT and CDR2 YNNKEL come from the germline V gene (reference sequence). Trimming removed 3 bases at V and 3 bases at J, with 10 bases between. CDR3 in DNA: TGTGCCAGCAGCCAGCAGCGGCCGACAGATACGCAGTATTTT. The encoded protein is CASSQQRPTDTQYF.

The chain uses TRBV5-1 and TRBJ2-7, with TRBD1 identical over 9 bases. The CDR3 sequence is 18 residues long. V gave up 4 bases and J gave up 4 bases; unmatched junction bases: 18. Germline V gene data show CDR1 as SGHRS and CDR2 as YFSETQ. DNA of the CDR3: TGCGCCAGCAGCGGGACCGGGACAGGGTATCTTATAAAGTACGAGCAGTACTTC. Its protein product is CASSGTGTGYLIKYEQYF.

Written as DNA, the CDR3 is TGTGCCAGCAGCTCGACCGGACAGCGACCCTACGAGCAGTACTTC. Amino acid sequence: CASSSTGQRPYEQYF. The chain carries TRBV12-3 or TRBV12-4 and TRBJ2-7; possibly TRBD1 for D (6 bases). Trimming shortened V by 6 bases and J by 2 bases, and 17 bases separated the two germline ends. There are 15 residues in the CDR3.

This chain links TRBV18 with TRBJ2-3; 7 bases agree with TRBD2. The germline V gene has CDR1 KGHSH and CDR2 LQKENI. V lost 3 bases and J lost 4; bases outside the gene matches: 7. This CDR3 has 15 residues. The CDR3 sequence is CASSPGLEGSDTQYF. Written as DNA, the CDR3 is TGTGCCAGCTCACCCGGACTAGAGGGGTCAGATACGCAGTATTTT.